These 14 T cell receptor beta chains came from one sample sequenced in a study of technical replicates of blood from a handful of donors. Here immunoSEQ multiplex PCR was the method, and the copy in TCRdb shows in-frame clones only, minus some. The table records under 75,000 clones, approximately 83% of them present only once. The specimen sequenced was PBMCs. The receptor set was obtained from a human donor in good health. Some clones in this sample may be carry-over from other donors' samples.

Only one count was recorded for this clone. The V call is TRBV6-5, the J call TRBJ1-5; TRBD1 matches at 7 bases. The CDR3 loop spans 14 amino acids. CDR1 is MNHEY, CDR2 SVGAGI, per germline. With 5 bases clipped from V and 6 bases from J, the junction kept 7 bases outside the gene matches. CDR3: CASSDYRGSQPQHF. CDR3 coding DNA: TGTGCCAGCAGTGACTACAGGGGAAGTCAGCCCCAGCATTTT.

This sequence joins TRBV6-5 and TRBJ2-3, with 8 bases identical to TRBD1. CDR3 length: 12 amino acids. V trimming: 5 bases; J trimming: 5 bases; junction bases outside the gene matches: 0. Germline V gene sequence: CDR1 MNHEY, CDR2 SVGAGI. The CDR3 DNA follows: TGTGCCAGCAGTGGACAGGGAGATACGCAGTATTTT. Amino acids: CASSGQGDTQYF.

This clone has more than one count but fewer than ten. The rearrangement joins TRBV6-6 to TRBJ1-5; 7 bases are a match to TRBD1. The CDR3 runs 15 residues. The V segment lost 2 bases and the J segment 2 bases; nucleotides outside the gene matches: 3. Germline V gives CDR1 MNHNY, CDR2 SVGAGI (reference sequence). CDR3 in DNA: TGTGCCAGCAGTTACGACAGGGAAGGCAATCAGCCCCAGCATTTT. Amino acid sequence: CASSYDREGNQPQHF.

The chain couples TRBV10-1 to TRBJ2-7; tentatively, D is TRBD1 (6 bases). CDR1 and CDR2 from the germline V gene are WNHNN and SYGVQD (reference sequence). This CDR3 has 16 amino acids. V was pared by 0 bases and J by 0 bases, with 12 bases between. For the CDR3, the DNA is TGCGCCAGCAGTGAGTCCGGTATCAGGGGCTCCTACGAGCAGTACTTC. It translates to CASSESGIRGSYEQYF.

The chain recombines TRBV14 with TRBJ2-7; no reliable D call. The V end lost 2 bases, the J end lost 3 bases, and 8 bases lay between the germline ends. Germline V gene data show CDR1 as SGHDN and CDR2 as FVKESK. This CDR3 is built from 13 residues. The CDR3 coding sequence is TGTGCCAGCAGCCAATCCACAGACTACGAGCAGTACTTC. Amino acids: CASSQSTDYEQYF.

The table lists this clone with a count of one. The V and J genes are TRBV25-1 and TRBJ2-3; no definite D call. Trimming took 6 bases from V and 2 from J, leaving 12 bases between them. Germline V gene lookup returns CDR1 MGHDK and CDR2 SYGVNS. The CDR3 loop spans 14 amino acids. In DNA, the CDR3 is TGTGCCAGCAGATCCCGCGGAGCCACAGATACGCAGTATTTT. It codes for CASRSRGATDTQYF.

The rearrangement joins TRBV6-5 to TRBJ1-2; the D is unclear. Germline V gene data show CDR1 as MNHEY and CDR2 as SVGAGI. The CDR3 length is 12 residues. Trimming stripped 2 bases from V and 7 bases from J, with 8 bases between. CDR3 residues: CASSYPGGGYTF. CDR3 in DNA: TGTGCCAGCAGTTACCCCGGAGGTGGCTACACCTTC.

CDR3 coding DNA: TGCGCCAGCAGCCAGGACCCCTCCGGGACAGGGATAGGGAACACTGAAGCTTTCTTT. It yields the protein CASSQDPSGTGIGNTEAFF. The chain has TRBV4-1 and TRBJ1-1; 9 nucleotides line up with TRBD1. Unmatched junction bases numbered 15, after V lost 3 bases and J lost 1 base. The CDR3 is made up of 19 amino acids. Germline V gives CDR1 MGHRA, CDR2 YSYEKL.

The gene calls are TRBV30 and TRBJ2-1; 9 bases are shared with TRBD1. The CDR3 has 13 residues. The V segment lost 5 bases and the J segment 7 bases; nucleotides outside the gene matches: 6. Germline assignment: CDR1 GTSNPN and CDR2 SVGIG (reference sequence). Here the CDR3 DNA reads TGTGCCTGGGACAGGGGGGTTGGGAATGAGCAGTTCTTC. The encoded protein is CAWDRGVGNEQFF.

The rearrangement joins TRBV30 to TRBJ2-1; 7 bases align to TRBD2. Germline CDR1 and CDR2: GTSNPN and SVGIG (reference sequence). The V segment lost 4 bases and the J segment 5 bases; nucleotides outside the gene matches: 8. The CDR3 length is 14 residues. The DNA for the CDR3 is TGTGCCTGGACCGCGGGACTAAGAAACAATGAGCAGTTCTTC. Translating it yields CAWTAGLRNNEQFF. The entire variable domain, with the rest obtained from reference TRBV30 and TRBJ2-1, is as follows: SQTIHQWPATLVQPVGSPLSLECTVEGTSNPNLYWYRQAAGRGLQLLFYSVGIGQISSEVPQNLSASRPQDRQFILSSKKLLLSDSGFYLCAWTAGLRNNEQFFGPGTRLTVL.

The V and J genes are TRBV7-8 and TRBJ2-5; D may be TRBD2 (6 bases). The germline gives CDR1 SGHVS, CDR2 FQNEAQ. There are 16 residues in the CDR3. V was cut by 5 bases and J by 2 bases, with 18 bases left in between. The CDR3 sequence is CASSPSLTRGQETQYF. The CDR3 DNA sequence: TGTGCCAGCAGCCCCTCCCTGACTAGAGGACAAGAGACCCAGTACTTC.

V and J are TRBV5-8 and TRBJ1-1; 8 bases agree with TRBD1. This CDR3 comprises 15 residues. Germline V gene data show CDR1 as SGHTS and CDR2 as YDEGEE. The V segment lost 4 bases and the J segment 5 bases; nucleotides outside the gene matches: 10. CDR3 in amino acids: CASSPRTGRTTEAFF. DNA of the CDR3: TGTGCCAGCAGCCCAAGGACAGGGAGAACGACTGAAGCTTTCTTT. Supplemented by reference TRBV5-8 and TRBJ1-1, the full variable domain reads EAGVTQSPTHLIKTRGQQATLRCSPISGHTSVYWYQQALGLGLQFLLWYDEGEERNRGNFPPRFSGRQFPNYSSELNVNALELEDSALYLCASSPRTGRTTEAFFGQGTRLTVV.

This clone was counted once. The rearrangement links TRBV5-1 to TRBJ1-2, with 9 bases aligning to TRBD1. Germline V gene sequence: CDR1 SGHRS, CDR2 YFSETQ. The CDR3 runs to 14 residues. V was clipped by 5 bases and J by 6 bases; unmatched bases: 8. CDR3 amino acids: CASRTSTGGNGYTF. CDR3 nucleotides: TGCGCCAGCAGAACCTCTACAGGGGGCAATGGCTACACCTTC.

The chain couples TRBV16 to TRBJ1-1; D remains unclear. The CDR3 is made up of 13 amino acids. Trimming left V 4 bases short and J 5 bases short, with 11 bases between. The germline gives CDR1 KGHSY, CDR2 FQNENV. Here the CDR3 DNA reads TGTGCCAGCAGCCCCGGAACGGGGACTGAAGCTTTCTTT. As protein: CASSPGTGTEAFF.